Presented here are 10 T cell receptor beta chains from one specimen sequenced in a study of identical twins. TCRdb called the 5' RACE reads again in MiXCR, with one record for every CDR3 protein. The profile shows a few hundred thousand distinct CDR3 sequences, nearly 15% of them singletons. The sample was also linked to a second study, of yellow fever vaccine responses in identical twins.

Sequenced input: CD4+ T cells sorted from blood. These receptors were taken from a woman between 18 and 30 years old in good health.

This clonotype was observed a few times. The chain uses TRBV12-3 or TRBV12-4 and TRBJ2-3; 7 bases line up with TRBD1. The trim removed 0 bases at V and 0 bases at J, leaving 3 bases unmatched. The CDR3 has 16 amino acids. In DNA, the CDR3 is TGTGCCAGCAGTTTAGCCGGGACAGTCAGCACAGATACGCAGTATTTT. This sequence encodes CASSLAGTVSTDTQYF.

This clonotype was seen a few times. The chain recombines TRBV20-1 with TRBJ2-7; D gene ambiguous. The CDR3 consists of 13 residues. V lost 3 bases and J lost 7, with 16 bases in between. Germline V CDR1 and CDR2: DFQATT, SNEGSKA (reference sequence). CDR3 sequence (DNA): TGCAGTGCTAGCTTACCCCCGGCTGGTGAGCAGTACGTC. Translation: CSASLPPAGEQYV.

The genes are TRBV12-3 or TRBV12-4 and TRBJ1-5, with D possibly being TRBD1 (5 bases). This CDR3 has 14 amino acids. Trimming pared 6 bases from V and 10 bases from J, leaving 19 bases between. The CDR3 DNA follows: TGTGCCAGCAGCGGGGGAGGGGTAAGGGGACCCCAGCATTTT. Its protein is CASSGGGVRGPQHF.

In its sample, this clonotype was seen a few times. The rearrangement joins TRBV12-3 or TRBV12-4 to TRBJ2-7; D may match TRBD1 or TRBD2 (5 bases each). V was clipped by 6 bases and J by 2 bases, with 17 bases between them. The length of the CDR3 is 15 residues. The CDR3 DNA reads TGTGCCAGCAGGTACTCCGGGGACGGAGCCTACGAGCAGTACTTC. It yields the protein CASRYSGDGAYEQYF.

This clonotype was detected only a few times. V and J are TRBV3-1 and TRBJ1-2; D may be TRBD1 (5 bases). Germline CDR1 LGHDT, CDR2 YNNKEL (reference sequence). The CDR3 runs to 15 residues. V lost 0 bases and J 7 bases, leaving 15 bases between the germline ends. The CDR3 bases are TGTGCCAGCAGCCAAGATGCGGCCAGGGCGGCTGGCTACACCTTC. Protein sequence: CASSQDAARAAGYTF.

J is TRBJ2-3 and V is TRBV28; D is ambiguous. Per germline, CDR1 MDHEN and CDR2 SYDVKM. The CDR3 covers 15 residues. Trimming removed 4 bases from V and 2 bases from J, with 13 bases in between. Here the CDR3 DNA reads TGTGCCAGCAGTTCCCGTAAGGTAACCACAGATACGCAGTATTTT. This sequence encodes CASSSRKVTTDTQYF.

Points on this clonotype: A much more abundant neighbour one base away suggests this may be a read error. The V gene is TRBV12-3 or TRBV12-4, the J gene TRBJ2-3, with TRBD2 matching over 9 bases. Germline trimming cut 9 bases from V and 2 bases from J; bases unmatched to any gene: 9. The CDR3 sequence is 15 residues long. The CDR3 sequence is CARSATSGNTDTQYF. CDR3 in DNA: TGTGCCAGGAGTGCGACTAGCGGAAACACAGATACGCAGTATTTT.

This clonotype was found a few times. The genes are TRBV9 and TRBJ1-1; no definite D call. Germline CDR1 and CDR2: SGDLS and YYNGEE. The germline V and J ends were trimmed by 0 bases and 0 bases, with 9 bases remaining between them. This CDR3 contains 15 residues. CDR3 sequence (DNA): TGTGCCAGCAGCGTAGAGCCCAACATGAACACTGAAGCTTTCTTT. It yields the protein CASSVEPNMNTEAFF.

V is TRBV6-5 and J is TRBJ2-5, with 8 positions matching TRBD2. The V gene end was trimmed by 2 bases and the J gene end by 1 base; junction bases not matched to a gene: 9. The CDR3 loop spans 17 amino acids. Germline CDR1 MNHEY, CDR2 SVGAGI. CDR3: CASSYGFAGGLQETQYF. CDR3 nucleotides: TGTGCCAGCAGTTACGGGTTCGCGGGAGGCCTCCAAGAGACCCAGTACTTC.

This clonotype has a handful of counts. The chain combines TRBV11-2 with TRBJ2-1; 7 bases match TRBD2. CDR3 length equals 15 residues. CDR1 and CDR2 from the germline V gene are SGHAT and FQNNGV. With V trimmed by 5 bases and J by 4 bases, 8 bases remained unmatched. The CDR3 DNA reads TGTGCCAGCAGCCCCATACGGGGGGAGTACAATGAGCAGTTCTTC. It translates to CASSPIRGEYNEQFF.